This TCR beta chain was documented in a study of CXCR3-negative and CXCR3-positive naive CD8 T cells. The method, 5' RACE with UMI labels, was used to prepare the TRB cDNA libraries. TCRdb re-called the 5' RACE reads, yielding one record per CDR3 amino acid sequence without DNA. The ten top clones account for about 0.48%, within a sample of some 130,000 distinct CDR3 sequences. With regard to this clonotype: The antigen is unknown.

The study, taken as a whole, reports: CXCR3-negative and CXCR3-positive naive cells shared comparable TRBV-TRBJ usage, but memory cells did not.

CD45RO-CCR7+CD27+CD95- expression identified naive CD8+ T cells. The CDR3 sequence is 11 residues long. Germline assignment: CDR1 SQVTM and CDR2 ANQGSEA. Sequences were obtained from naive CXCR3- CD8+ T cells from blood. Noted subset: CD45RO-CCR7+CD27+CD95- naive CD8+ T cells lacking CXCR3 (TNR3-). This TCR was sampled from a human donor in good health. Some clones in this sample may be carry-over from other donors' samples. The chain joins TRBV29-1 to TRBJ2-5; TCRdb indicates TRBD1, and absent DNA this call remains unverified. The CDR3 protein is CSVAGGETQYF.